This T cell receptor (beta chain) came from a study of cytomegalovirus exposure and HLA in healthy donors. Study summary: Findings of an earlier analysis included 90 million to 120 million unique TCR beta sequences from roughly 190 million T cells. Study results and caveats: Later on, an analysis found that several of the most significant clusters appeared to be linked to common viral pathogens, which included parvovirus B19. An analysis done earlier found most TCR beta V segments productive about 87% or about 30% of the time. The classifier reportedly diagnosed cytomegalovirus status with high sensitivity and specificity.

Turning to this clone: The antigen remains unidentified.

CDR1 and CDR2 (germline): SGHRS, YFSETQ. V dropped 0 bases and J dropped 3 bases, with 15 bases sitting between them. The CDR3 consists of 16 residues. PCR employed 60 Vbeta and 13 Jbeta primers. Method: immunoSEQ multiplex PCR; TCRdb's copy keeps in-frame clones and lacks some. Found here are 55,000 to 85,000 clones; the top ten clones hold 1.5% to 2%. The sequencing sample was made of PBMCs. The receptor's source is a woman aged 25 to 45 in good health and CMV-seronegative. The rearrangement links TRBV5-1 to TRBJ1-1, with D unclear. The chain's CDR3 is CASSLVSGRTHTEAFF. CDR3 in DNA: TGCGCCAGCAGCTTGGTAAGTGGGAGGACGCACACTGAAGCTTTCTTT. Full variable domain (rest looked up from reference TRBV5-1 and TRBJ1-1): KAGVTQTPRYLIKTRGQQVTLSCSPISGHRSVSWYQQTPGQGLQFLFEYFSETQRNKGNFPGRFSGRQFSNSRSEMNVSTLELGDSALYLCASSLVSGRTHTEAFFGQGTRLTVV.